This is a list of T cell receptor beta chains from one sample in a study of patients and donors after allogeneic stem cell transplantation. TCRdb itself ran the RT-PCR reads through MiXCR, one entry per CDR3 protein. The repertoire holds roughly 230,000 distinct CDR3 sequences, roughly an eighth seen once, with roughly 12% in the top ten. Sequences were obtained from blood, either unsorted or a sorted T cell fraction (not recorded which). All receptors derive from a human donor who was either an allogeneic HSCT recipient or a stem cell or donor lymphocyte infusion donor (not recorded which). It is not recorded whose cells these are; they may come from a transplant donor. Both conserved end residues are part of each CDR3. D genes are given only for firm matches. Expanded clones are given a class, and other clones once, few, many or no size at all.

CDR3 DNA	CDR3 protein	V gene	clone size	J gene	D gene
TGTGCCAGCAGCTTGCCTAATGGACAGGATGGCTACACCTTC	CASSLPNGQDGYTF	TRBV7-2	many	TRBJ1-2	TRBD1
TGTGCCAGCAGCGTAGGACAGGGGGTTTCGGGCTACGAGCAGTACTTC	CASSVGQGVSGYEQYF	TRBV3-1	many	TRBJ2-7	TRBD1
TGTGCTAGTGGTTTGCGGACAGGGAGCGGCTACACCTTC	CASGLRTGSGYTF	TRBV12-5	many	TRBJ1-2	TRBD1
TGTGCCACCAGTGCACCAGGGATGAACACTGAAGCTTTCTTT	CATSAPGMNTEAFF	TRBV24-1	.	TRBJ1-1	.
TGTGCCAGCTCACGAGGGACCCCCGATGGTGGTGAAGCTTTCTTT	CASSRGTPDGGEAFF	TRBV18	few	TRBJ1-1	.
TGCGCCAGCAGCTTGGATGGGGTAACGAACACTGAAGCTTTCTTT	CASSLDGVTNTEAFF	TRBV5-1	many	TRBJ1-1	.
TGTGCCAGCAGTCCAAAGTATGGCTACACCTTC	CASSPKYGYTF	TRBV6-6	.	TRBJ1-2	.
TGTGCCAGCAGTTTCGGACAGGGGAACACCGGGGAGCTGTTTTTT	CASSFGQGNTGELFF	TRBV12-3/TRBV12-4	many	TRBJ2-2	TRBD1
TGTGCCAGCAGTTTTGGGGGCTCTGAGCAGTTCTTC	CASSFGGSEQFF	TRBV12-3/TRBV12-4	many	TRBJ2-1	.
TGCAGTGCTAGCCAGCCTAGCGGGGGCCAAAACATTCAGTACTTC	CSASQPSGGQNIQYF	TRBV20-1	many	TRBJ2-4	TRBD2
TGTGCCATCAGACTCGGACCGAGGAGCTCCTACAATGAGCAGTTCTTC	CAIRLGPRSSYNEQFF	TRBV7-8	.	TRBJ2-1	.
TGTGCCATCAGCGATATGAACACTGAAGCTTTCTTT	CAISDMNTEAFF	TRBV10-3	.	TRBJ1-1	.
TGTGCCAGCTCACCACCAGGACGGATGTTGGCCGAGCAGTACTTC	CASSPPGRMLAEQYF	TRBV18	.	TRBJ2-7	.
TGTGCCAGCTCACTAAGTCCTCGGGGCCCGGACACCGGGGAGCTGTTTTTT	CASSLSPRGPDTGELFF	TRBV18	few	TRBJ2-2	.
TGCGCCAGCAGCCAAGTGGCGCGGGTAGATACGCAGTATTTT	CASSQVARVDTQYF	TRBV4-1	.	TRBJ2-3	.
TGTGCCAGTAGTATCTCAAGCGCCCCCCCCTACAATGAGCAGTTCTTC	CASSISSAPPYNEQFF	TRBV19	few	TRBJ2-1	.
TGCAGTGCTATGTCTACAGATACGCAGTATTTT	CSAMSTDTQYF	TRBV20-1	few	TRBJ2-3	.
TGTGCCAGCATTACGGACAGGGAAGCGACCCAGTACTTC	CASITDREATQYF	TRBV2	few	TRBJ2-5	TRBD1
TGTGCCAGCAGTGAAGCGAGGTCCGGGGAGCTGTTTTTT	CASSEARSGELFF	TRBV2	few	TRBJ2-2	.
TGTGCCAGCAGGGCGGGGGGAAGCACCGGGGAGCTGTTTTTT	CASRAGGSTGELFF	TRBV4-2	.	TRBJ2-2	TRBD2
TGCAGTGCTCCACGGACTACCGGAGTATACACAGATACGCAGTATTTT	CSAPRTTGVYTDTQYF	TRBV20-1	few	TRBJ2-3	.
TGTGCCAGCAGCTTCGGTCGTCGGCGGGAGGGCCAAGAGACCCAGTACTTC	CASSFGRRREGQETQYF	TRBV5-4	.	TRBJ2-5	TRBD2
TGCGCCAGCAGCTTGCGGTGGGGTTTACAAGAGACCCAGTACTTC	CASSLRWGLQETQYF	TRBV5-1	.	TRBJ2-5	.
TGTGCCAGCAGCCCCGGGGTTTCCACAGATACGCAGTATTTT	CASSPGVSTDTQYF	TRBV11-3	few	TRBJ2-3	.
TGTGCCAGCAGCGTTCAGGACATCACCGGGGAGCTGTTTTTT	CASSVQDITGELFF	TRBV2	.	TRBJ2-2	.
TGTGCCAGCAGTTTAGATGGGGGCCTAGCTTTCTTT	CASSLDGGLAFF	TRBV12-3/TRBV12-4	.	TRBJ1-1	.
TGTGCCTGGAGTGTACTAGACCATTGGGTTATCTCGGCCCCCACAGGAGCGAACACCGGGGAGCTGTTTTTT	CAWSVLDHWVISAPTGANTGELFF	TRBV30	few	TRBJ2-2	.
TGTGCCAGCAGCGCCCAGGGCAGGTCGGCTGAAGCTTTCTTT	CASSAQGRSAEAFF	TRBV7-3	many	TRBJ1-1	.
TGTCCCAGCAGCTACAGGGGCGCTTATAGCAATCAGCCCCAGCATTTT	CPSSYRGAYSNQPQHF	TRBV7-2	.	TRBJ1-5	TRBD1
TGCAGTGCTAGGATACTAGCGGGGGGGACCGGTTGGGATGAGCAGTTCTTC	CSARILAGGTGWDEQFF	TRBV20-1	many	TRBJ2-1	TRBD2
TGTGCCAGCAGCCAAGGGACAGGGGGGTTCGGTCAGCCCCAGCATTTT	CASSQGTGGFGQPQHF	TRBV3-1	.	TRBJ1-5	TRBD1
TGTGCCAGCAGCCGCCCTGTTGGCTATGGCTACACCTTC	CASSRPVGYGYTF	TRBV5-6	many	TRBJ1-2	.
TGCGCCAGCAGCTTGGCAACCCTCCGAGCAGGAACACGCAATGAGCAGTTCTTC	CASSLATLRAGTRNEQFF	TRBV5-1	.	TRBJ2-1	.
TGTGCCAGCAGCTTAGCAGTCGCCCAGCGGGGCAAGATCTACGAGCAGTACTTC	CASSLAVAQRGKIYEQYF	TRBV7-8	few	TRBJ2-7	TRBD2
TGTGCCAGCAGTTTACGGACAGGGGACTTCGTGCAGTACTTC	CASSLRTGDFVQYF	TRBV27	.	TRBJ2-7	TRBD1
TGTGCCAGCAGCCGGAGTGGGACAGATACGCAGTATTTT	CASSRSGTDTQYF	TRBV6-1	many	TRBJ2-3	.
TGTGCCAGCAGTTCAAACCGGGCTCGGGGCTACACCTTC	CASSSNRARGYTF	TRBV27	.	TRBJ1-2	.